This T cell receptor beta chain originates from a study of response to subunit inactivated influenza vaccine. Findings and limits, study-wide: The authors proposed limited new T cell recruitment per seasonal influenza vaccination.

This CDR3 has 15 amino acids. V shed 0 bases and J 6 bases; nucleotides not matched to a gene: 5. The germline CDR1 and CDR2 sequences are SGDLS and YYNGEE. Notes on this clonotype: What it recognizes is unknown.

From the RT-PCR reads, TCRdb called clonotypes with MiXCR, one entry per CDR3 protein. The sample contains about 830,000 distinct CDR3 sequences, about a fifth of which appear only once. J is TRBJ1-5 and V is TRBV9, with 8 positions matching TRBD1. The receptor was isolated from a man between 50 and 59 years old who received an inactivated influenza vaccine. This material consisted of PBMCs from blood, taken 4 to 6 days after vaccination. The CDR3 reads CASSVGQGAGQPQHF. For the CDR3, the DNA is TGTGCCAGCAGCGTAGGGCAGGGGGCGGGTCAGCCCCAGCATTTT.